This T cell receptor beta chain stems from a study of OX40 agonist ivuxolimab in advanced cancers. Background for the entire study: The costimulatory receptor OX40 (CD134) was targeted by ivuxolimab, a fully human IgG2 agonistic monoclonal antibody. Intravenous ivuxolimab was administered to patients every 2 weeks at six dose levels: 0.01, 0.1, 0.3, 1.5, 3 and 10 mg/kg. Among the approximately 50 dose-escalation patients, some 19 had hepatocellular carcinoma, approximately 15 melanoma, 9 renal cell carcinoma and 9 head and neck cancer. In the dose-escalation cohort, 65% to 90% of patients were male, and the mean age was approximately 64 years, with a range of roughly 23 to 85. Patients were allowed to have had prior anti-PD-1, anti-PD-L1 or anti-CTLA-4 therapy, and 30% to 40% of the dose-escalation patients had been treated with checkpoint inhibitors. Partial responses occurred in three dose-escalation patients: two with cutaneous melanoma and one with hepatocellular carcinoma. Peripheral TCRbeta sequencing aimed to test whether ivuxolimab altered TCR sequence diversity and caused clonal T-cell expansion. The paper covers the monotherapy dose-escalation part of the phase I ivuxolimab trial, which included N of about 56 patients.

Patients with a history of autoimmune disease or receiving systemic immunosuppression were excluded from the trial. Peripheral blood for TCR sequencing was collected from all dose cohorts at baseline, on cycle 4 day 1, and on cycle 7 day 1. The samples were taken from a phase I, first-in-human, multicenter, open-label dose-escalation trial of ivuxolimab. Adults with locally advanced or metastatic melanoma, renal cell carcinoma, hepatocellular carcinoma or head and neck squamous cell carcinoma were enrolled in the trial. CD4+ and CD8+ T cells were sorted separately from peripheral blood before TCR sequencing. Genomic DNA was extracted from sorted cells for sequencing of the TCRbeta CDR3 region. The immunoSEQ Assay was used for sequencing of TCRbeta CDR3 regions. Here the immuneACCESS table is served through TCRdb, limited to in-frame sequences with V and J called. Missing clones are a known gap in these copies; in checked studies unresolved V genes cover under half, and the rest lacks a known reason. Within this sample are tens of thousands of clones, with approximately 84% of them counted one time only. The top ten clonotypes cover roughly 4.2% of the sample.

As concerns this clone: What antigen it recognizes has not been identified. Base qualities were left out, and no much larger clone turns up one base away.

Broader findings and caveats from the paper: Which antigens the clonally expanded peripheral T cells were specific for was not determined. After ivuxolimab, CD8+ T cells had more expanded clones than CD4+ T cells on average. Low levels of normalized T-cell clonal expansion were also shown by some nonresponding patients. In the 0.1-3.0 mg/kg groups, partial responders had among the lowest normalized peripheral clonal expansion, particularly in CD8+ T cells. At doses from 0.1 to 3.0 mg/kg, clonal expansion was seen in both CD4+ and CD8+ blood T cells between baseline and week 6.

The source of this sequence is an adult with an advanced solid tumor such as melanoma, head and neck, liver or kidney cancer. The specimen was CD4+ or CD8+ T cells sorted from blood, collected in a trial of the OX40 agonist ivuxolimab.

DNA sequence: TGTGCCAGTAGTTCAGGGAAGAGCAATCAGCCCCAGCATTTT. Its amino acids are CASSSGKSNQPQHF. This chain is built from TRBV19 and TRBJ1-5, and TRBD1 may be the D gene, going by 5 matching bases. The germline V gene (reference sequence) specifies LNHDA as CDR1 and SQIVND as CDR2. The CDR3 measures 14 amino acids from cysteine to phenylalanine. The retained sequence is limited to the CDR3, 42 bases, with the frame set at the first base. V is cut by 5 bases and J by 1 base, and the space between the germline ends is 9 bases.